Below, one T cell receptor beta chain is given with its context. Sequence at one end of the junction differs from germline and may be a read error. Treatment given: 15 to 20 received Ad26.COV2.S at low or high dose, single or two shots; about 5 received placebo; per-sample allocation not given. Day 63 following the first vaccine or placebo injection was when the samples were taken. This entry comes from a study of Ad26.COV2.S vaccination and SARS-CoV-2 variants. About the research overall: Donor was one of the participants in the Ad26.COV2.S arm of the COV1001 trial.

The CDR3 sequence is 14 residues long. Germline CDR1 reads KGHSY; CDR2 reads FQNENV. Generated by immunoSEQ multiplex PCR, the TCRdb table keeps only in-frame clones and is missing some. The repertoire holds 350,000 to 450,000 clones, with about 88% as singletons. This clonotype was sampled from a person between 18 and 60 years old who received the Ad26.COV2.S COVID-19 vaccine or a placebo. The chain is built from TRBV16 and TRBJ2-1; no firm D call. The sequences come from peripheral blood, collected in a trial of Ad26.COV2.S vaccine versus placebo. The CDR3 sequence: CASSQSPSDNEQFF. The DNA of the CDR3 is TGTGCCAGCAGTCAATCGCCTAGTGACAATGAGCAGTTCTTC.